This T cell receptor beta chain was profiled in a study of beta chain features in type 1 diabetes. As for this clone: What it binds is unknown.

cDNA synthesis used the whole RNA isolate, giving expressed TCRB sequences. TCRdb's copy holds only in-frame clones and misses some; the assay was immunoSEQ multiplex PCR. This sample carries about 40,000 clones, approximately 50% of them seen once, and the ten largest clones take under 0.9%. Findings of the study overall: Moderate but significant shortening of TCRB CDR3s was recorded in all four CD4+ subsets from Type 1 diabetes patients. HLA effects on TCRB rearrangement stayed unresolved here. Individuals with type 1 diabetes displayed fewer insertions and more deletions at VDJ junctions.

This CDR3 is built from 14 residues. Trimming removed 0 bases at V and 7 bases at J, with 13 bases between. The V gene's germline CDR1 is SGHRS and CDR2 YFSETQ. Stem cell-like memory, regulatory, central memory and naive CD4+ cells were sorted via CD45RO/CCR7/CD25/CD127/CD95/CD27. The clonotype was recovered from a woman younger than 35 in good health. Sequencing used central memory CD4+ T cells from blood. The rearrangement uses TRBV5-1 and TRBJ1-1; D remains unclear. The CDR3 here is CASSLEHPAYEAFF. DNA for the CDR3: TGCGCCAGCAGCTTGGAACACCCAGCGTATGAAGCTTTCTTT.